These 15 T cell receptor beta chains share one sample of origin, sequenced in a study of blood T cells in healthy people across ages. Sample-barcoded 5' priming and a J-beta primer mix drove a second PCR of roughly 6 to 12 cycles. TCRdb re-analysed the 5' RACE reads in MiXCR, keeping a single row per CDR3 protein. The table has about 600,000 distinct CDR3 sequences, 45% to 55% seen once. Sequencing used blood. The source is an older man in good health.

The genes are TRBV20-1 and TRBJ2-7; no definite D call. The V gene's germline CDR1 is DFQATT and CDR2 SNEGSKA (reference sequence). Trimming left V 5 bases short and J 0 bases short, with 11 bases between. The CDR3 has 13 amino acids. CDR3 bases: TGCAGTGCTGTACACGGAAGCTCCTACGAGCAGTACTTC. Its protein is CSAVHGSSYEQYF.

The DNA of the CDR3 is TGTGCCAGCAGGTCGGGACAGGGAAAGCATCAGCCCCAGCATTTT. Its protein is CASRSGQGKHQPQHF. This sequence joins TRBV6-6 and TRBJ1-5; 9 bases map to TRBD1. CDR3 length: 15 amino acids. CDR1 is MNHNY, CDR2 SVGAGI, per germline (reference sequence). V shed 6 bases, J shed 5 bases, and the junction held 8 bases outside the gene matches.

The chain recombines TRBV7-9 with TRBJ2-2, with 10 bases matching TRBD2. The CDR3 length is 18 residues. With 2 bases clipped from V and 1 base from J, the junction kept 7 bases outside the gene matches. Germline V CDR1 and CDR2: SEHNR, FQNEAQ (reference sequence). This CDR3 is CASSLRTSGMGNTGELFF. The CDR3 nucleotides are TGTGCCAGCAGCTTAAGGACTAGCGGAATGGGGAACACCGGGGAGCTGTTTTTT.

This clonotype has only a few counts. The V gene is TRBV9, the J gene TRBJ2-4; 7 bases match TRBD2. Germline CDR1 SGDLS, CDR2 YYNGEE. J gave up 8 bases and V 4 bases, and 9 bases lay outside the gene matches. This CDR3 region has 14 residues. The CDR3 DNA follows: TGTGCCAGCAGCCCTGGGTCTCGGGGGGACATTCAGTACTTC. The encoded protein is CASSPGSRGDIQYF.

J is TRBJ1-2 and V is TRBV4-3; D is unclear. Germline V gene sequence: CDR1 LGHNA, CDR2 YSLEER. This CDR3 contains 16 residues. V lost 1 base and J lost 5, with 17 bases in between. CDR3 in amino acids: CASSQVQVAGGYGYTF. CDR3 in DNA: TGCGCCAGCAGCCAAGTTCAAGTGGCCGGAGGATATGGCTACACCTTC.

The chain combines TRBV6-5 with TRBJ1-1; TRBD1 agrees at 8 bases. The CDR3 is 16 residues long. Germline CDR1 reads MNHEY; CDR2 reads SVGAGI. V dropped 6 bases and J dropped 0; count of bases not matched to a gene: 9. The CDR3 DNA sequence: TGTGCCAGCAGACCCCCAGGGGGCGGGATGAACACTGAAGCTTTCTTT. This gives the protein CASRPPGGGMNTEAFF.

This clonotype was observed many times. This chain links TRBV6-6 with TRBJ1-2; 10 bases align to TRBD1. CDR1 MNHNY and CDR2 SVGAGI come from the germline V gene (reference sequence). The junction had 11 bases not matched to a gene; V was cut back by 7 bases and J by 3 bases. This CDR3 has 16 residues. The CDR3 region has the DNA TGTGCCAGCACGGGGACAGGGGATGGGGCGCACTATGGCTACACCTTC. Protein: CASTGTGDGAHYGYTF.

The genes are TRBV5-1 and TRBJ1-6; D is undetermined. V lost 0 bases and J 10 bases, leaving 11 bases between the germline ends. From germline, CDR1 is SGHRS and CDR2 YFSETQ. CDR3 length equals 14 residues. CDR3 in amino acids: CASSLELGMSPLHF. The CDR3 nucleotides read TGCGCCAGCAGCTTGGAGCTGGGTATGTCACCCCTCCACTTT.

The genes are TRBV4-3 and TRBJ1-1, with TRBD1 matching over 7 bases. The CDR3 is made up of 13 amino acids. Looked up from germline, CDR1 is LGHNA and CDR2 is YSLEER. With 1 base clipped from V and 6 bases from J, the junction kept 2 bases outside the gene matches. CDR3 DNA sequence: TGCGCCAGCAGCCAAGTTGACAGGGCTGAAGCTTTCTTT. This gives the protein CASSQVDRAEAFF.

The V and J genes are TRBV20-1 and TRBJ2-5, with a possible D match to TRBD1 (6 bases). The J call may be in error: the DNA end matches TRBJ2-7 better. In germline, CDR1 is DFQATT, CDR2 SNEGSKA (reference sequence). The length of the CDR3 is 14 residues. The CDR3 sequence is CSARVTGRLGEQYF. The DNA for the CDR3 is TGCAGTGCTAGAGTCACAGGGAGACTGGGCGAGCAGTACTTC.

The rearrangement uses TRBV29-1 and TRBJ1-1; 12 bases fit TRBD1. J lost 10 bases, V lost 1 base, and 4 bases had no gene match. In germline, CDR1 is SQVTM, CDR2 ANQGSEA. This CDR3 comprises 13 residues. CDR3 in amino acids: CSVEGTGQGAAFF. The CDR3 DNA reads as TGCAGCGTTGAAGGTACGGGACAGGGGGCAGCTTTCTTT.

This rearrangement joins TRBV10-2 to TRBJ2-1; 11 nucleotides agree with TRBD2. J lost 9 bases, V lost 4 bases, and 5 bases had no gene match. The germline V gene has CDR1 WSHSY and CDR2 SAAADI. The CDR3 covers 14 residues. CDR3 loop: CASSGGLAGGEQFF. Here the CDR3 DNA reads TGCGCCAGCAGTGGAGGCCTAGCGGGGGGTGAGCAGTTCTTC.

This clonotype was observed a handful of times. The V call is TRBV5-6, the J call TRBJ2-5, with a weak D call TRBD1 (6 bases). The CDR3 length is 13 residues. Germline V gene sequence: CDR1 SGHDT, CDR2 YYEEEE. V lost 2 bases and J lost 7, with 12 bases in between. CDR3 region: CASSLLTGSTQYF. The CDR3 nucleotides read TGTGCCAGCAGCTTACTAACAGGGTCGACCCAGTACTTC.

The rearrangement joins TRBV5-6 to TRBJ1-2, with D possibly being TRBD1 (5 bases). V shed 4 bases and J shed 4 bases, with 11 bases lying between them. Germline V gene data show CDR1 as SGHDT and CDR2 as YYEEEE. The CDR3 sequence is 13 residues long. CDR3 amino acids: CASSRQDIYGYTF. CDR3 DNA sequence: TGTGCCAGCAGCCGGCAGGACATCTATGGCTACACCTTC.

The rearrangement uses TRBV3-1 and TRBJ1-1; maybe TRBD1 (5 bases). V was clipped by 0 bases and J by 2 bases, with 16 bases between them. In germline, CDR1 is LGHDT, CDR2 YNNKEL (reference sequence). The CDR3 runs 17 residues. CDR3 DNA sequence: TGTGCCAGCAGCCAAGATTTGGGGCGGGGACTAAACACTGAAGCTTTCTTT. It is translated as CASSQDLGRGLNTEAFF.